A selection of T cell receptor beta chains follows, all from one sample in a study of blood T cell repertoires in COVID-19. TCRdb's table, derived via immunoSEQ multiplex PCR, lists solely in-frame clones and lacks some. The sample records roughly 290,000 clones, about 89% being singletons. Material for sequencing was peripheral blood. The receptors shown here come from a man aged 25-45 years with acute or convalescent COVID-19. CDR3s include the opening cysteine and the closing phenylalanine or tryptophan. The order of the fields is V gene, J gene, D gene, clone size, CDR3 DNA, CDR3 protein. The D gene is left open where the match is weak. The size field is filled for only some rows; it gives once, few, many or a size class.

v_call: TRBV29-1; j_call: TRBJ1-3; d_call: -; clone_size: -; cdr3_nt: TGCAGCGTTGTCTCGAGCTCTGGAAACACCATATATTTT; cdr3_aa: CSVVSSSGNTIYF
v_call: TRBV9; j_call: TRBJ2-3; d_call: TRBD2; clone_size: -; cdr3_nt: TGTGCCAGCAGCGTAACGGCGGGAGGGAGCACAGATACGCAGTATTTT; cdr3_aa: CASSVTAGGSTDTQYF
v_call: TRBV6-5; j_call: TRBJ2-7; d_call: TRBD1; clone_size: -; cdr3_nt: TGTGCCAGCAGTTCCGACAGGGGGCGTGTAAACGAGCAGTACTTC; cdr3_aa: CASSSDRGRVNEQYF
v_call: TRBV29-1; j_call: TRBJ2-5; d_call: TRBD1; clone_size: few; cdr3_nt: TGCAGCGTTGGGTCCGGGGGACAGGGATTGGAGACCCAGTACTTC; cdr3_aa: CSVGSGGQGLETQYF
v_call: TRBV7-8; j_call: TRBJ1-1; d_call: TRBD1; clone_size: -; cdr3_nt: TGTGCCAGCAGCATGGACAGGGAACGTGAAGCTTTCTTT; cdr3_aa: CASSMDREREAFF
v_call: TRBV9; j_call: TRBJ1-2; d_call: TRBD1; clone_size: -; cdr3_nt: TGTGCCAGCAGCTCCCGGGACAGGGGGGACGGCTACACCTTC; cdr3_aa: CASSSRDRGDGYTF
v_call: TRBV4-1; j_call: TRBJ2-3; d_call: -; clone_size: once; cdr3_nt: TGCGCCAGCAGCCAAGCGCAGGGGCCAGATACGCAGTATTTT; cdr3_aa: CASSQAQGPDTQYF
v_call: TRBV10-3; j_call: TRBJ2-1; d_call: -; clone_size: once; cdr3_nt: TGTGCCATCAAAGGTAGCGGCTCCTACAATGAGCAGTTCTTC; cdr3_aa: CAIKGSGSYNEQFF
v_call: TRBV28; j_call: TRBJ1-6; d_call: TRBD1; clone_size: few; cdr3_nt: TGTGCCAGCAGGTTCGGGACAGAACTTTATAATTCACCCCTCCACTTT; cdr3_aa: CASRFGTELYNSPLHF
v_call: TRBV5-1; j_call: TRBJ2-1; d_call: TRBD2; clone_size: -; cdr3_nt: TGCGCCAGCAGCCTAGCGGGACCAAACAATGAGCAGTTCTTC; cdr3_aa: CASSLAGPNNEQFF